This T cell receptor beta chain came from a study of long-term antiretroviral therapy in people with HIV. Study-level results: Diversity remained lower than transplant donor controls, even though it increased after ART. Whereas controls had wider CDR3 length ranges, HIV repertoires had narrower ones.

This clone has only a few counts. Antigen: not known. In the United States, treatment was given to all participants with HIV. The study used samples holding about 1-10 million cryopreserved PBMC before DNA extraction. At survey level, the immunoSEQ assay was run in its v3.0 version. This table comes from immunoSEQ multiplex PCR, and its TCRdb copy is limited to in-frame clones, with some not included. The sample records roughly 28,000 clones, roughly 92% being singletons. The CDR3 totals 15 residues. The receptor was derived from a man between 18 and 35 years old with HIV. The sample here was unsorted PBMCs, taken 3.1 years after starting antiretroviral therapy. The chain is built from TRBV1 and TRBJ2-1; the table assigns TRBD2, which was not confirmed against the DNA. TRBV1 is annotated as a pseudogene. For the CDR3, the DNA is TGCACCAGCAGCCGGGCGGGAGGGGGTAGGAATGAGCAGTTCTTC. Protein sequence: CTSSRAGGGRNEQFF.